Included here is one T cell receptor (beta chain) sequence, with context. This entry comes from a study of control samples from healthy donors and cancer patients. V gave up 0 bases and J gave up 0 bases, with 15 bases separating them. This CDR3 is built from 18 residues. The germline V gene has CDR1 SGHDN and CDR2 FVKESK. Data came from immunoSEQ multiplex PCR; TCRdb stores just in-frame clones and leaves some out. The sample includes 100,000 to 150,000 clones, about nine tenths of them seen just once. This clonotype was sampled from a man aged 18 to 30 in good health. The sample comprised blood. The V gene is TRBV14, the J gene TRBJ2-1; D perhaps matches TRBD1 (5 bases). CDR3: CASSQDPRAVRSYNEQFF. DNA for the CDR3: TGTGCCAGCAGCCAAGATCCCAGGGCCGTCCGCTCCTACAATGAGCAGTTCTTC.